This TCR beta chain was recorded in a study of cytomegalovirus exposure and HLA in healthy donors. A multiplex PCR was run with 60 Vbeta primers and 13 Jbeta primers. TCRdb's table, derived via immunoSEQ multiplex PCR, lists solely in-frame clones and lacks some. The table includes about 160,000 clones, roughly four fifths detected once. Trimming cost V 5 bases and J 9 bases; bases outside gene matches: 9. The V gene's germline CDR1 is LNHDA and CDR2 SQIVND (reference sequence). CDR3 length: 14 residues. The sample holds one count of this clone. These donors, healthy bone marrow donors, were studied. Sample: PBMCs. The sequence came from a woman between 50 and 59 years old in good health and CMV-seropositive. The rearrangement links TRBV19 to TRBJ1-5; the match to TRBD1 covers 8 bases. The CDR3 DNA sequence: TGTGCCAGTAGTCCAGGACAGGGCGGCGGGCCCCAGCATTTT. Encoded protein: CASSPGQGGGPQHF.